What follows is one T cell receptor beta chain and its context. These data originate in a study of human T cells and chemical hapten exposure. Overall study: Readings were taken at 6 days from patch tests that had applied 0.01% DPC to the upper back. Small pooled library volume differences chiefly drove per-sample TCR yield variation.

Time point denoted: patch test 3, about 24 weeks after DPC sensitization. Treatment reported: therapeutic diphenylcyclopropenone sensitization with weekly scalp DPC. The study extracted total RNA from unfractionated whole blood. TCRdb called the RACE reads again in MiXCR, with one record for every CDR3 protein. The table records fewer than 55,000 distinct CDR3 sequences, more than 9.5% of them present only once. There are 15 residues in the CDR3. The ends were cut back, 5 bases at V and 8 bases at J, with 19 bases in the middle. This material consisted of whole blood, taken in connection with sensitization to the hapten diphenylcyclopropenone (DPC). The chain carries TRBV12-3 or TRBV12-4 and TRBJ2-1; a weak D match, TRBD1 (6 bases). This receptor was identified in a woman in her forties with alopecia areata. Some clones in this sample may be carry-over from other donors' samples. The CDR3 is CASSPSGELLHEQFF. CDR3 nucleotide sequence: TGTGCCAGCAGTCCCTCAGGGGAACTACTGCATGAGCAGTTCTTC.